The rows below give T cell receptor beta chains drawn from one sample of a study of cytomegalovirus exposure and HLA in healthy donors. Sequencing was performed with immunoSEQ multiplex PCR; in TCRdb, only in-frame clones are kept and a portion is missing. Here the sample spans 110,000 to 150,000 clones, about 80% being singletons. The source material was PBMCs. The receptors come from a male donor in good health and CMV-seronegative. Each CDR3 is given with its conserved first and last residue. The order of the fields is clone size, D gene, V gene, J gene, CDR3 protein, CDR3 DNA. A D gene is named only where the DNA matches it firmly. Clone size is given for some rows only: seen once, a few or many times, or a class if the clone is expanded.

clone size: .
D gene: .
V gene: TRBV7-3
J gene: TRBJ1-3
CDR3 protein: CASSLTGWESSGNTIYF
CDR3 DNA: TGTGCCAGCAGCTTAACGGGTTGGGAGAGCTCTGGAAACACCATATATTTT

clone size: .
D gene: .
V gene: TRBV5-1
J gene: TRBJ2-5
CDR3 protein: CASKLGLQETQYF
CDR3 DNA: TGCGCCAGCAAGCTAGGCCTCCAAGAGACCCAGTACTTC

clone size: once
D gene: TRBD2
V gene: TRBV5-1
J gene: TRBJ2-4
CDR3 protein: CASSLVGGGAKNIQYF
CDR3 DNA: TGCGCCAGCAGCTTGGTCGGGGGGGGAGCCAAAAACATTCAGTACTTC

clone size: .
D gene: .
V gene: TRBV4-3
J gene: TRBJ1-4
CDR3 protein: CASSQDSRRANEKLFF
CDR3 DNA: TGCGCCAGCAGCCAAGATTCACGGAGGGCCAATGAAAAACTGTTTTTT

clone size: once
D gene: TRBD1
V gene: TRBV27
J gene: TRBJ1-1
CDR3 protein: CASHRGLLWRNTEAFF
CDR3 DNA: TGTGCCAGCCACAGGGGGCTGTTATGGAGGAACACTGAAGCTTTCTTT

clone size: .
D gene: .
V gene: TRBV30
J gene: TRBJ2-7
CDR3 protein: CAWEDGTRPYEQYF
CDR3 DNA: TGTGCCTGGGAGGACGGGACTCGTCCCTACGAGCAGTACTTC

clone size: .
D gene: .
V gene: TRBV2
J gene: TRBJ1-3
CDR3 protein: CASISDSGNTIYF
CDR3 DNA: TGTGCCAGCATTTCAGACTCTGGAAACACCATATATTTT

clone size: once
D gene: TRBD1
V gene: TRBV9
J gene: TRBJ1-1
CDR3 protein: CASSVGGQGEAFF
CDR3 DNA: TGTGCCAGCAGCGTAGGAGGACAGGGGGAAGCTTTCTTT

clone size: .
D gene: .
V gene: TRBV10-1
J gene: TRBJ1-6
CDR3 protein: CASSGQMNSPLHF
CDR3 DNA: TGCGCCAGCAGCGGACAGATGAATTCACCCCTCCACTTT

clone size: .
D gene: .
V gene: TRBV5-6
J gene: TRBJ1-5
CDR3 protein: CASSLGSINQPQHF
CDR3 DNA: TGTGCCAGCAGCTTGGGGAGTATAAATCAGCCCCAGCATTTT

clone size: .
D gene: TRBD2
V gene: TRBV9
J gene: TRBJ2-3
CDR3 protein: CASSVVGGGAGDTQYF
CDR3 DNA: TGTGCCAGCAGCGTAGTGGGCGGGGGGGCTGGAGATACGCAGTATTTT

clone size: .
D gene: TRBD1
V gene: TRBV7-9
J gene: TRBJ2-1
CDR3 protein: CASSWAGTGSYNEQFF
CDR3 DNA: TGTGCCAGCAGCTGGGCCGGGACAGGATCCTACAATGAGCAGTTCTTC

clone size: .
D gene: TRBD1
V gene: TRBV27
J gene: TRBJ1-1
CDR3 protein: CASSQRTGKAFF
CDR3 DNA: TGTGCCAGCAGTCAAAGGACAGGAAAAGCTTTCTTT

clone size: .
D gene: .
V gene: TRBV4-1
J gene: TRBJ1-1
CDR3 protein: CASSFASRGEIRAEAFF
CDR3 DNA: TGCGCCAGCAGCTTCGCGAGCAGGGGCGAAATAAGGGCTGAAGCTTTCTTT

clone size: .
D gene: .
V gene: TRBV9
J gene: TRBJ1-1
CDR3 protein: CASSHTGSTEAFF
CDR3 DNA: TGTGCCAGCAGCCATACAGGGTCCACTGAAGCTTTCTTT

clone size: .
D gene: TRBD2
V gene: TRBV6-4
J gene: TRBJ2-3
CDR3 protein: CASSEPGLAGGRDTQYF
CDR3 DNA: TGTGCCAGCAGTGAACCGGGACTAGCGGGGGGGCGAGATACGCAGTATTTT

clone size: .
D gene: .
V gene: TRBV30
J gene: TRBJ2-1
CDR3 protein: CAWTSGEGYNEQFF
CDR3 DNA: TGTGCCTGGACGTCCGGGGAAGGCTACAATGAGCAGTTCTTC

clone size: .
D gene: TRBD1
V gene: TRBV30
J gene: TRBJ2-7
CDR3 protein: CACNPGTEAYEQYF
CDR3 DNA: TGTGCCTGCAATCCCGGGACAGAGGCCTACGAGCAGTACTTC

clone size: .
D gene: .
V gene: TRBV6-5
J gene: TRBJ1-1
CDR3 protein: CASRRSMDMNTEAFF
CDR3 DNA: TGTGCCAGCAGGCGCAGCATGGACATGAACACTGAAGCTTTCTTT

clone size: .
D gene: TRBD2
V gene: TRBV4-1
J gene: TRBJ2-3
CDR3 protein: CASSQTGGPVTDTQYF
CDR3 DNA: TGCGCCAGCAGCCAAACGGGGGGGCCCGTCACAGATACGCAGTATTTT

clone size: .
D gene: TRBD1
V gene: TRBV5-1
J gene: TRBJ1-1
CDR3 protein: CASSLTGERSEAFF
CDR3 DNA: TGCGCCAGCAGCTTGACAGGGGAAAGGTCTGAAGCTTTCTTT

clone size: .
D gene: TRBD2
V gene: TRBV4-1
J gene: TRBJ2-1
CDR3 protein: CASSQERGMFF
CDR3 DNA: TGCGCCAGCAGCCAAGAGCGGGGGATGTTCTTC

clone size: .
D gene: .
V gene: TRBV5-4
J gene: TRBJ2-5
CDR3 protein: CASSFLQGWRETQYF
CDR3 DNA: TGTGCCAGCAGCTTCTTACAGGGATGGCGGGAGACCCAGTACTTC

clone size: .
D gene: .
V gene: TRBV28
J gene: TRBJ1-2
CDR3 protein: CASSLSGARYGYTF
CDR3 DNA: TGTGCCAGCAGTTTATCAGGGGCGCGGTATGGCTACACCTTC

clone size: .
D gene: .
V gene: TRBV7-9
J gene: TRBJ1-1
CDR3 protein: CASSLGGAAFF
CDR3 DNA: TGTGCCAGCAGCTTAGGCGGGGCAGCTTTCTTT

clone size: once
D gene: .
V gene: TRBV27
J gene: TRBJ1-1
CDR3 protein: CASSGGTEAFF
CDR3 DNA: TGTGCCAGCAGCGGGGGGACTGAAGCTTTCTTT

clone size: few
D gene: TRBD1
V gene: TRBV7-8
J gene: TRBJ2-3
CDR3 protein: CASSLLGTGWATDTQYF
CDR3 DNA: TGTGCCAGCAGCTTATTAGGGACAGGGTGGGCCACAGATACGCAGTATTTT

clone size: few
D gene: .
V gene: TRBV6-5
J gene: TRBJ1-1
CDR3 protein: CASSWTEGTEAFF
CDR3 DNA: TGTGCCAGCAGCTGGACAGAGGGAACTGAAGCTTTCTTT

clone size: .
D gene: .
V gene: TRBV14
J gene: TRBJ2-4
CDR3 protein: CASSQDRGNIQYF
CDR3 DNA: TGTGCCAGCAGCCAAGATAGGGGAAACATTCAGTACTTC

clone size: few
D gene: .
V gene: TRBV6-6
J gene: TRBJ1-2
CDR3 protein: CASSYTTREGGYTF
CDR3 DNA: TGTGCCAGCAGTTACACCACCCGGGAAGGCGGCTACACCTTC

clone size: once
D gene: TRBD2
V gene: TRBV7-2
J gene: TRBJ2-5
CDR3 protein: CASTIWVAGGRETQYF
CDR3 DNA: TGTGCCAGCACCATATGGGTAGCGGGGGGGCGAGAGACCCAGTACTTC

clone size: .
D gene: TRBD1
V gene: TRBV30
J gene: TRBJ2-1
CDR3 protein: CAWKAGPGGYNEQFF
CDR3 DNA: TGTGCCTGGAAGGCAGGCCCAGGGGGCTACAATGAGCAGTTCTTC

clone size: once
D gene: .
V gene: TRBV7-8
J gene: TRBJ1-4
CDR3 protein: CASSLGYSSTNEKLFF
CDR3 DNA: TGTGCCAGCAGCTTAGGTTATAGCTCAACTAATGAAAAACTGTTTTTT

clone size: .
D gene: .
V gene: TRBV5-1
J gene: TRBJ1-1
CDR3 protein: CASSFEGTMNTEAFF
CDR3 DNA: TGCGCCAGCAGCTTTGAGGGCACCATGAACACTGAAGCTTTCTTT

clone size: .
D gene: .
V gene: TRBV6-5
J gene: TRBJ2-7
CDR3 protein: CASSYRFTEVGEQYF
CDR3 DNA: TGTGCCAGCAGTTACCGCTTTACGGAGGTAGGCGAGCAGTACTTC

clone size: .
D gene: .
V gene: TRBV10-3
J gene: TRBJ2-1
CDR3 protein: CAIRETAANEQFF
CDR3 DNA: TGTGCCATCAGGGAGACAGCCGCCAATGAGCAGTTCTTC

clone size: .
D gene: TRBD2
V gene: TRBV6-1
J gene: TRBJ2-5
CDR3 protein: CARGQGGKETQYF
CDR3 DNA: TGTGCCAGGGGCCAGGGAGGGAAAGAGACCCAGTACTTC

clone size: few
D gene: .
V gene: TRBV7-9
J gene: TRBJ2-5
CDR3 protein: CASSDRYRQETQYF
CDR3 DNA: TGTGCCAGCAGCGACAGATACCGCCAAGAGACCCAGTACTTC

clone size: .
D gene: .
V gene: TRBV4-3
J gene: TRBJ1-2
CDR3 protein: CASSQGTVSNYGYTF
CDR3 DNA: TGCGCCAGCAGCCAAGGGACAGTTAGTAACTATGGCTACACCTTC

clone size: once
D gene: TRBD1
V gene: TRBV14
J gene: TRBJ2-4
CDR3 protein: CASSLQGFKNIQYF
CDR3 DNA: TGTGCCAGCAGCCTACAGGGGTTCAAAAACATTCAGTACTTC

clone size: .
D gene: .
V gene: TRBV7-7
J gene: TRBJ2-7
CDR3 protein: CASSPEEGYEQYF
CDR3 DNA: TGTGCTAGCAGCCCGGAGGAGGGCTACGAGCAGTACTTC

clone size: .
D gene: TRBD2
V gene: TRBV7-9
J gene: TRBJ2-3
CDR3 protein: CATGLAGGRGDTQYF
CDR3 DNA: TGTGCCACGGGACTAGCGGGGGGGCGAGGAGATACGCAGTATTTT

clone size: few
D gene: .
V gene: TRBV11-3
J gene: TRBJ2-3
CDR3 protein: CASSLDTNSDTQYF
CDR3 DNA: TGTGCCAGCAGCTTAGATACTAATTCAGATACGCAGTATTTT

clone size: .
D gene: .
V gene: TRBV27
J gene: TRBJ2-7
CDR3 protein: CASSLEGDPYEQYF
CDR3 DNA: TGTGCCAGCAGCCTCGAGGGAGATCCCTACGAGCAGTACTTC

clone size: .
D gene: .
V gene: TRBV5-1
J gene: TRBJ1-4
CDR3 protein: CASSPGSEDEKLFF
CDR3 DNA: TGCGCCAGCAGCCCCGGGTCGGAAGATGAAAAACTGTTTTTT

clone size: .
D gene: .
V gene: TRBV19
J gene: TRBJ2-1
CDR3 protein: CASSIGMHNEQFF
CDR3 DNA: TGTGCCAGTAGTATCGGGATGCACAATGAGCAGTTCTTC

clone size: .
D gene: .
V gene: TRBV6-6
J gene: TRBJ2-5
CDR3 protein: CASSRGASQETQYF
CDR3 DNA: TGTGCCAGCAGCCGCGGGGCCTCACAAGAGACCCAGTACTTC

clone size: .
D gene: TRBD1
V gene: TRBV28
J gene: TRBJ1-4
CDR3 protein: CASIDRGREKLFF
CDR3 DNA: TGTGCCAGCATCGACAGGGGTAGGGAAAAACTGTTTTTT

clone size: .
D gene: .
V gene: TRBV28
J gene: TRBJ2-7
CDR3 protein: CASSSMTGREQYF
CDR3 DNA: TGTGCCAGCAGTTCTATGACAGGTCGAGAGCAGTACTTC

clone size: .
D gene: TRBD1
V gene: TRBV4-3
J gene: TRBJ2-7
CDR3 protein: CASSQDRSGTGTHEQYF
CDR3 DNA: TGCGCCAGCAGCCAAGATCGTTCCGGGACAGGGACCCACGAGCAGTACTTC

clone size: .
D gene: .
V gene: TRBV10-2
J gene: TRBJ2-7
CDR3 protein: CASEGGDSSSYEQYF
CDR3 DNA: TGCGCCAGTGAGGGGGGGGACTCGAGCTCCTACGAGCAGTACTTC

clone size: .
D gene: .
V gene: TRBV5-4
J gene: TRBJ2-1
CDR3 protein: CASSFLQGYNEQFF
CDR3 DNA: TGTGCCAGCAGCTTTCTACAGGGCTACAATGAGCAGTTCTTC

clone size: .
D gene: TRBD2
V gene: TRBV25-1
J gene: TRBJ2-3
CDR3 protein: CASSDRLLSSGGANTQYF
CDR3 DNA: TGTGCCAGCAGTGACCGCCTCCTCTCTAGCGGGGGGGCTAATACGCAGTATTTT

clone size: .
D gene: .
V gene: TRBV7-9
J gene: TRBJ1-2
CDR3 protein: CASSLEWQGPYGYTF
CDR3 DNA: TGTGCCAGCAGCTTAGAATGGCAGGGCCCTTATGGCTACACCTTC

clone size: few
D gene: .
V gene: TRBV7-2
J gene: TRBJ1-1
CDR3 protein: CASSFPGVRAFF
CDR3 DNA: TGTGCCAGCAGCTTCCCCGGGGTTCGGGCTTTCTTT

clone size: .
D gene: TRBD1
V gene: TRBV28
J gene: TRBJ2-6
CDR3 protein: CASSPDRLSGANVLTF
CDR3 DNA: TGTGCCAGCAGTCCGGACAGGCTCTCTGGGGCCAACGTCCTGACTTTC

clone size: few
D gene: .
V gene: TRBV5-6
J gene: TRBJ2-3
CDR3 protein: CASSFGPASTDTQYF
CDR3 DNA: TGTGCCAGCAGCTTTGGGCCAGCAAGCACAGATACGCAGTATTTT